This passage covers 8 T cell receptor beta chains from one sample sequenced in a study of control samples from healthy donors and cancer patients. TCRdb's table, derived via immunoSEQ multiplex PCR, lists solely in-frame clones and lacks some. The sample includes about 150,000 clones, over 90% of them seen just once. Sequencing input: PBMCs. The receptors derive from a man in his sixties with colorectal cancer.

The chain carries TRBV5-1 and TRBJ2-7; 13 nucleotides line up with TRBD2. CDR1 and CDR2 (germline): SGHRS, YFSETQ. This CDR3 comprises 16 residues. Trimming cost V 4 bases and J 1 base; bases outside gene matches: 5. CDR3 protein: CASSRTSGGASYEQYF. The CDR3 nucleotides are TGCGCCAGCAGCCGTACTAGCGGGGGGGCATCCTACGAGCAGTACTTC. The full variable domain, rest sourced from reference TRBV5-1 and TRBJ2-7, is KAGVTQTPRYLIKTRGQQVTLSCSPISGHRSVSWYQQTPGQGLQFLFEYFSETQRNKGNFPGRFSGRQFSNSRSEMNVSTLELGDSALYLCASSRTSGGASYEQYFGPGTRLTVT.

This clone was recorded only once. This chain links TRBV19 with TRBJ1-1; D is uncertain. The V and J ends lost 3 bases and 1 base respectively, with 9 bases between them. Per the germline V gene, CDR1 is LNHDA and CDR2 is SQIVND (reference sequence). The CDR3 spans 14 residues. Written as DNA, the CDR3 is TGTGCCAGTAGTATCCCCGAACAGAACACTGAAGCTTTCTTT. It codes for CASSIPEQNTEAFF.

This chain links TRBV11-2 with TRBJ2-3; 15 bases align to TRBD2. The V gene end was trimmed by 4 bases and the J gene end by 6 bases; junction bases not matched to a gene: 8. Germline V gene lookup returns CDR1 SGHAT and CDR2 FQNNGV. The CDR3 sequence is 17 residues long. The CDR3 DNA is TGTGCCAGCAGCTCTTTTTCCGGGACTAGCGGGGGGGATACGCAGTATTTT. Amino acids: CASSSFSGTSGGDTQYF. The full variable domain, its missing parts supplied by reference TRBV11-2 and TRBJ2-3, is EAGVAQSPRYKIIEKRQSVAFWCNPISGHATLYWYQQILGQGPKLLIQFQNNGVVDDSQLPKDRFSAERLKGVDSTLKIQPAKLEDSAVYLCASSSFSGTSGGDTQYFGPGTRLTVL.

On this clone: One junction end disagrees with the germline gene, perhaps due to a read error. CDR3 DNA sequence: TGTGCCAGCAGCTTGCTCGGGGACGGTGGGCTCTTC. Translating gives CASSLLGDGGLF. This chain links TRBV5-6 with TRBJ2-1; D could derive from TRBD1 or TRBD2 (5 bases each). This CDR3 contains 12 residues. Per the germline V gene, CDR1 is SGHDT and CDR2 is YYEEEE.

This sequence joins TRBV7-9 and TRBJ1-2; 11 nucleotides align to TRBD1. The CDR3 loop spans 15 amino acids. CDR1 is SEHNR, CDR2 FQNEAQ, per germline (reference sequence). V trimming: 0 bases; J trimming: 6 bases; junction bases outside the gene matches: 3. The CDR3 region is CASSLARTGGNGYTF. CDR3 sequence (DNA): TGTGCCAGCAGCTTAGCTAGGACAGGGGGCAATGGCTACACCTTC.

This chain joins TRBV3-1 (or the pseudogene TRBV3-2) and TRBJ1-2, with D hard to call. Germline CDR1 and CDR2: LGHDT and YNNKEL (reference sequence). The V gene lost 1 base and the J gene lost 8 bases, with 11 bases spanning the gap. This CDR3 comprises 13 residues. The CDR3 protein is CASSQAGYKGYTF. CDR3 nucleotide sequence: TGTGCCAGCAGCCAAGCGGGGTACAAGGGCTACACCTTC.

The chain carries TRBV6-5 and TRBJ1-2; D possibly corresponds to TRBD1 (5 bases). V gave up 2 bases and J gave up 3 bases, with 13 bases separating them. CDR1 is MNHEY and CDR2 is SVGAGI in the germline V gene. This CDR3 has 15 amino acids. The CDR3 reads CASSYAGTGDYGYTF. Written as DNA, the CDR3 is TGTGCCAGCAGTTACGCCGGGACGGGAGACTATGGCTACACCTTC.

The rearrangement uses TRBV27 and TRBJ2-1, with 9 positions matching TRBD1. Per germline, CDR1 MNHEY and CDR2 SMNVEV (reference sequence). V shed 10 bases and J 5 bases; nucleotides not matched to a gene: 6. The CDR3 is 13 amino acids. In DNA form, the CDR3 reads TGTGCCACGTCGGACAGGGGCGACAATGAGCAGTTCTTC. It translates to CATSDRGDNEQFF.